The 26 T cell receptor beta chains below all came from one sample that was sequenced in a study of T cell responses to AZD1222 COVID-19 vaccine. The method was immunoSEQ multiplex PCR; TCRdb's version includes in-frame clones alone and lacks a portion of them. The sample contains some 150,000 clones, around 89% of which appear only once. The sample consisted of peripheral blood, taken on day 0 of AZD1222 vaccination. These receptors all stem from an adult in good health.

This clone was counted once. CDR3 nucleotide sequence: TGCGCCAGCAGCTTGGCCGCTAGCGGGGACACAATGGAGACCCAGTACTTC. Protein product: CASSLAASGDTMETQYF. The chain is built from TRBV5-1 and TRBJ2-5, with 9 bases matching TRBD2. Germline V gene lookup returns CDR1 SGHRS and CDR2 YFSETQ. The CDR3 is 17 amino acids. The V and J ends lost 0 bases and 5 bases, in that order; junction bases with no gene match: 11.

This sequence joins TRBV10-1 and TRBJ2-2; D possibly corresponds to TRBD1 (5 bases). The V gene's germline CDR1 is WNHNN and CDR2 SYGVQD (reference sequence). The CDR3 totals 12 residues. V lost 5 bases to trimming and J lost 4 bases, with 5 bases between them. In nucleotides, the CDR3 is TGCGCCAGCAGTAGGGGCACCGGGGAGCTGTTTTTT. Encoded protein: CASSRGTGELFF.

There are a few counts of this clone. The chain couples TRBV6-5 to TRBJ1-2; TRBD1 is a possible D gene (6 bases). Trimming took off 3 bases at V and 4 bases at J, with 18 bases between the two ends. There are 16 residues in the CDR3. Germline V gene data show CDR1 as MNHEY and CDR2 as SVGAGI. The CDR3 region is CASSYWGQKQGYGYTF. CDR3 in DNA: TGTGCCAGCAGTTATTGGGGTCAAAAACAGGGCTATGGCTACACCTTC.

The chain uses TRBV4-1 and TRBJ1-6; no reliable D call. CDR3 length: 20 amino acids. Trimming left V 2 bases short and J 5 bases short, with 25 bases between. CDR1 is MGHRA, CDR2 YSYEKL, per germline. The CDR3 reads CASSQPNLGGRGMHNSPLHF. CDR3 coding DNA: TGCGCCAGCAGCCAACCTAATCTGGGCGGTCGGGGAATGCATAATTCACCCCTCCACTTT.

This chain joins TRBV23-1 and TRBJ2-7; D ambiguous. TRBV23-1 is an ORF; its function is uncertain. The CDR3 runs 12 residues. Trimming left V 7 bases short and J 2 bases short, with 9 bases between. The CDR3 DNA is TGCGCCAGCAAACAGCAGACCTACGAGCAGTACTTC. Encoded protein: CASKQQTYEQYF.

In this sample, this clone turned up a few times. The V call is TRBV10-3, the J call TRBJ1-1; D is perhaps TRBD1 (6 bases). There are 15 residues in the CDR3. Looked up from germline, CDR1 is ENHRY and CDR2 is SYGVKD. V dropped 5 bases and J dropped 0 bases, with 13 bases sitting between them. CDR3 residues: CAISHSGHLNTEAFF. As DNA, the CDR3 is TGTGCCATCAGTCATTCGGGACACTTGAACACTGAAGCTTTCTTT.

This clone was picked up one time. The genes are TRBV2 and TRBJ2-7, with D maybe TRBD2 (5 bases). CDR3 length: 17 amino acids. Trimming pared 3 bases from V and 2 bases from J, leaving 20 bases between. Germline V gives CDR1 SNHLY, CDR2 FYNNEI. The CDR3: CASSEQHRAAGTYEQYF. The CDR3 nucleotides are TGTGCCAGCAGTGAGCAACACCGGGCTGCCGGGACCTACGAGCAGTACTTC.

The chain uses TRBV19 and TRBJ1-3; D possibly corresponds to TRBD1 (5 bases). V shed 1 base and J shed 2 bases, with 6 bases lying between them. The CDR3 spans 14 residues. Germline lookup yields CDR1 LNHDA and CDR2 SQIVND (reference sequence). The CDR3 region is CASSIGGAGNTIYF. In DNA form, the CDR3 reads TGTGCCAGTAGTATAGGGGGCGCTGGAAACACCATATATTTT.

This clone was counted a single time. CDR3 nucleotide sequence: TGTGCCAGCAACCCACCCGGACAGGGTTTCGGTAACTATGGCTACACCTTC. Translation gives CASNPPGQGFGNYGYTF. The V and J genes are TRBV7-9 and TRBJ1-2, with 8 nucleotides matching TRBD1. The CDR3 extends over 17 amino acids. V gave up 7 bases and J gave up 1 base; unmatched junction bases: 14. The germline CDR1 and CDR2 sequences are SEHNR and FQNEAQ (reference sequence).

The chain has TRBV30 and TRBJ2-1; 7 positions match TRBD1. The CDR3 spans 13 residues. With V trimmed by 3 bases and J by 13 bases, 12 bases remained unmatched. CDR1 is GTSNPN and CDR2 is SVGIG in the germline V gene (reference sequence). The CDR3 here is CAWSSGEGARQFF. The CDR3 nucleotides are TGTGCCTGGAGCTCCGGAGAGGGGGCTCGCCAGTTCTTC.

The chain links TRBV5-1 to TRBJ2-7; D is unclear. CDR3 length equals 13 residues. Trimming took off 7 bases at V and 2 bases at J, with 13 bases between the two ends. Looked up from germline, CDR1 is SGHRS and CDR2 is YFSETQ. CDR3 sequence: CASGIGSTYEQYF. CDR3 bases: TGCGCCAGCGGAATAGGGTCGACCTACGAGCAGTACTTC.

Only one count was recorded for this clone. The chain recombines TRBV14 with TRBJ2-3; D is ambiguous. This CDR3 is 14 amino acids long. Germline V gene data show CDR1 as SGHDN and CDR2 as FVKESK. V was shortened by 0 bases and J by 5 bases, with 9 bases between the two germline ends. The CDR3 here is CASSQDLAVDTQYF. For the CDR3, the DNA is TGTGCCAGCAGCCAAGATCTGGCCGTAGATACGCAGTATTTT.

V gene TRBV27 combines with J gene TRBJ1-2; D might be TRBD1 (5 bases). This CDR3 has 15 amino acids. V was shortened by 4 bases and J by 1 base, with 13 bases between the two germline ends. The germline CDR1 and CDR2 sequences are MNHEY and SMNVEV (reference sequence). CDR3: CASSYRDGVNYGYTF. DNA of the CDR3: TGTGCCAGCAGTTACCGGGACGGAGTTAACTATGGCTACACCTTC.

The chain couples TRBV27 to TRBJ1-2, with D unresolved. The CDR3 extends over 14 amino acids. V lost 0 bases, J lost 5 bases, and 10 bases lay in between. Germline V lookup: CDR1 MNHEY, CDR2 SMNVEV (reference sequence). The CDR3 sequence is CASSLSSRSYGYTF. For the CDR3, the DNA is TGTGCCAGCAGTTTATCGTCCAGGAGTTATGGCTACACCTTC.

The rearrangement links TRBV10-2 to TRBJ2-1; a possible D gene is TRBD2 (5 bases). This CDR3 has 15 residues. Germline CDR1 reads WSHSY; CDR2 reads SAAADI. Trimming took off 6 bases at V and 4 bases at J, with 16 bases between the two ends. For the CDR3, the DNA is TGCGCCAGCAGCTCTAGCCTAGCAGGTTACAATGAGCAGTTCTTC. Residues: CASSSSLAGYNEQFF.

As regards this clone: A junction boundary mismatches the germline segment, possibly from a read error. The chain employs TRBV7-7 and TRBJ2-5, with 11 bases fitting TRBD1. The CDR3 is 15 amino acids. Germline V gene sequence: CDR1 SSHAT, CDR2 FNYEAQ (reference sequence). The CDR3 region has the DNA TGTGCTAGCAGCTTAGGGACAGGGGGCCAAGAGACCCAGTACTTC. This translates into CASSLGTGGQETQYF.

CDR3 in amino acids: CAWGQRSLGYTF. The DNA for the CDR3 is TGTGCCTGGGGACAGCGTTCTCTTGGCTACACCTTC. The chain recombines TRBV30 with TRBJ1-2, with D possibly matching TRBD1 (6 bases). The germline gives CDR1 GTSNPN, CDR2 SVGIG (reference sequence). CDR3 length: 12 amino acids. The ends were cut back, 5 bases at V and 7 bases at J, with 14 bases in the middle. The complete variable domain, with remaining parts taken from reference TRBV30 and TRBJ1-2, reads SQTIHQWPATLVQPVGSPLSLECTVEGTSNPNLYWYRQAAGRGLQLLFYSVGIGQISSEVPQNLSASRPQDRQFILSSKKLLLSDSGFYLCAWGQRSLGYTFGSGTRLTVV.

With respect to this clone: A junction boundary mismatches the germline segment, possibly from a read error. The chain couples TRBV4-1 to TRBJ2-7, with D maybe TRBD1 (6 bases). This CDR3 is 13 amino acids long. Per germline, CDR1 MGHRA and CDR2 YSYEKL. The CDR3 region has the DNA TGCGCCAGCAGCCAAGAGGTAGGGACAAGCCCAATCTTC. It encodes CASSQEVGTSPIF.

V and J are TRBV7-2 and TRBJ2-3; 8 nucleotides line up with TRBD2. Germline V gene sequence: CDR1 SGHTA, CDR2 FQGNSA. The CDR3 is 16 amino acids. Unmatched junction bases numbered 12, after V lost 2 bases and J lost 8 bases. CDR3 protein: CASSLRQSSGRGTQYF. CDR3 coding DNA: TGTGCCAGCAGCTTACGGCAGTCCTCCGGGAGGGGTACGCAGTATTTT.

This rearrangement joins TRBV5-1 to TRBJ2-7, with D perhaps matching TRBD1 (5 bases). Germline-derived CDR1 and CDR2 are SGHRS and YFSETQ. The CDR3 covers 13 residues. V shed 2 bases and J shed 2 bases, with 8 bases lying between them. CDR3 region: CASSFDRTYEQYF. The CDR3 DNA is TGCGCCAGCAGCTTCGACAGAACCTACGAGCAGTACTTC.

The chain has TRBV10-3 and TRBJ1-2; unclear D gene. The CDR3 has 13 amino acids. Germline CDR1 is ENHRY and CDR2 is SYGVKD. The ends were cut back, 0 bases at V and 8 bases at J, with 10 bases in the middle. This CDR3 is CAISESNQIGYTF. CDR3 DNA: TGTGCCATCAGTGAGTCGAATCAAATCGGCTACACCTTC.

In nucleotides, the CDR3 is TGTGCCAGCTCATTCCGGGACGGGAATGAAAAACTGTTTTTT. Protein product: CASSFRDGNEKLFF. The chain carries TRBV18 and TRBJ1-4, with D possibly TRBD1 on 5 matching bases. This CDR3 is 14 amino acids long. The germline CDR1 and CDR2 sequences are KGHSH and LQKENI. Trimming shortened V by 5 bases and J by 5 bases, and 12 bases separated the two germline ends.

As DNA, the CDR3 is TGTGCCAGCAGCTTGTTTCCGGCAGACTATGGCTACACCTTC. Protein sequence: CASSLFPADYGYTF. The gene calls are TRBV5-5 and TRBJ1-2; D call uncertain. This CDR3 contains 14 residues. From germline, CDR1 is SGHKS and CDR2 YYEKEE (reference sequence). V was cut by 1 base and J by 3 bases, with 10 bases left in between. The full variable domain, with the rest looked up from reference TRBV5-5 and TRBJ1-2, is DAGVTQSPTHLIKTRGQQVTLRCSPISGHKSVSWYQQVLGQGPQFIFQYYEKEERGRGNFPDRFSARQFPNYSSELNVNALLLGDSALYLCASSLFPADYGYTFGSGTRLTVV.

This chain links TRBV29-1 with TRBJ1-5, with 10 bases fitting TRBD1. CDR3 length: 13 amino acids. CDR1 and CDR2 from the germline V gene are SQVTM and ANQGSEA. The ends lost 7 bases at V and 7 bases at J; junction bases unmatched: 7. The CDR3 nucleotides are TGCAGCGCCTGGACAGGGGGGGGCCAGCCCCAGCATTTT. Its protein is CSAWTGGGQPQHF. Filled out from reference TRBV29-1 and TRBJ1-5, the complete variable domain reads SAVISQKPSRDICQRGTSLTIQCQVDSQVTMMFWYRQQPGQSLTLIATANQGSEATYESGFVIDKFPISRPNLTFSTLTVSNMSPEDSSIYLCSAWTGGGQPQHFGDGTRLSIL.

The rearrangement links TRBV10-3 to TRBJ1-4; no clear D gene. CDR3 length: 17 residues. Deletions cut 0 bases from V and 0 bases from J, with 11 bases between. CDR1 is ENHRY, CDR2 SYGVKD, per germline. DNA of the CDR3: TGTGCCATCAGTGAGTCCCGTGGCACCGCAACTAATGAAAAACTGTTTTTT. Its protein is CAISESRGTATNEKLFF.

The chain employs TRBV7-3 and TRBJ2-2, with D unresolved. CDR3 size: 15 residues. Germline assignment: CDR1 SGHTA and CDR2 FQGTGA. V was shortened by 5 bases and J by 4 bases, with 14 bases between the two germline ends. The CDR3 bases are TGTGCCAGCAGCGCCCTCCGGGCGGTCACCGGGGAGCTGTTTTTT. This codes for CASSALRAVTGELFF.